Listed below are T cell receptor beta chains from one sample, sequenced in a study of cytotoxic CD8 clonotypes in ibrutinib-treated CLL. TCRdb's copy holds only in-frame clones and misses some; the assay was immunoSEQ multiplex PCR. The sample records tens of thousands of clones, approximately 80% being singletons. Sequences were derived from PBMCs, sampled after 36 months of ibrutinib treatment. These receptors were collected from a human donor with chronic lymphocytic leukemia. Both conserved end residues are part of each CDR3.

v_gene	CDR3aa
TRBV4-2	CASSLGTSGGNSYEQYF
TRBV2	CASRSQGGGNEQFF
TRBV11-2	CASSSPNINTEAFF
TRBV5-1	CASSLSVGAGGYGYTF
TRBV2	CASSSRPGSQGYGYTF
TRBV7-9	CASSLGGDRGHSYEQYF
TRBV13	CASSLRTVNEKLFF
TRBV19	CASSVGQNYEQYF
TRBV18	CASSPGLLGDEQYF
TRBV7-9	CASSPARGVNTEAFF
TRBV14	CASSQDPGGTVMNTEAFF
TRBV6-5	CASMGRGTYGYTF
TRBV25-1	CASSAQAYFYEQYF
TRBV5-6	CASSPSGTGGETQYF
TRBV5-1	CASSLEGTRGGYTF
TRBV9	CASSVAGYNEQFF
TRBV5-6	CASSLTDRIYEQYF
TRBV15	CATSVGESTDTQYF
TRBV5-1	CASSLRSRGAPDNEQFF
TRBV4-3	CASSQVGPMETQYF
TRBV5-1	CASRSAGNYGYTF
TRBV4-1	CASSPTGSTNEKLFF
TRBV9	CASSVGVGGPNVLTF
TRBV7-9	CASSPQGAKPQHF
TRBV7-3	CASSRSGGSYNEQFF
TRBV5-1	CASSLQSENTEAFF
TRBV19	CASSIGPFFPEPGDNYGYTF
TRBV4-1	CASSQVPPTVTGANVLTF
TRBV7-9	CASSSGQGAYEQYF
TRBV7-6	CASSPGPFGPANTGELFF
TRBV19	CASSISGDYGYTF
TRBV6-5	CASSPENYGYTF
TRBV9	CASSEGGTTDTQYF
TRBV11-2	CASSSRLGANTEAFF
TRBV28	CASTTLFGTGGRSGNTIYF